This TCR beta chain is drawn from a study of cytomegalovirus exposure and HLA in healthy donors. About this clone: Its specificity is unknown.

Whole-study findings and limits: It was reported that the classifier diagnosed cytomegalovirus status with high specificity and sensitivity in both the original and validation cohorts. Later, an analysis found that TCR clusters from the first cohort tended to co-occur in the 120 validation repertoires.

The donors formed part of the approximately 120-subject validation cohort, distinct from the approximately 670-subject first cohort. Clones were read by immunoSEQ multiplex PCR, and TCRdb kept only the in-frame ones, dropping some. Here the sample spans roughly 200,000 clones, around 82% being singletons. V lost 5 bases, J lost 9 bases, and 5 bases stayed unmatched. Germline CDR1 reads SGHTA; CDR2 reads FQGNSA. There are 13 residues in the CDR3. The gene calls are TRBV7-2 and TRBJ1-5; 9 bases match TRBD1. The clonotype comes from a woman between 18 and 29 years old in good health and CMV-seropositive. Source material: PBMCs. CDR3 amino acids: CASSPRDRAPQHF. CDR3 sequence (DNA): TGTGCCAGCAGCCCTCGGGACAGGGCGCCCCAGCATTTT.